Listed below are T cell receptor beta chains from one sample, sequenced in a study of blood T cell repertoires in COVID-19. Sequencing was performed with immunoSEQ multiplex PCR; in TCRdb, only in-frame clones are kept and a portion is missing. The sample yields about 70,000 clones, 86% seen once. Sequencing was performed on peripheral blood. All receptors derive from a human donor in a cohort sampled during active COVID-19. The CDR3 runs from the conserved cysteine through the conserved F or W. Each record gives: D gene, clone size, V gene, J gene, CDR3 DNA, CDR3 protein. D genes are given only for firm matches. The size field is filled for only some rows; it gives once, few, many or a size class.

NA	NA	TRBV18	TRBJ1-4	TGTGCCAGCTCACCATCGGACGGAGGGGAAAAACTGTTTTTT	CASSPSDGGEKLFF
TRBD1	NA	TRBV7-3	TRBJ2-1	TGTGCCAGCAGCCGCGGACAGGGAAATGAGCAGTTCTTC	CASSRGQGNEQFF
TRBD2	few	TRBV9	TRBJ2-5	TGTGCCAGCAGCCGCGGGACTAGCGGGGGGCGGGGTCGAGAGACCCAGTACTTC	CASSRGTSGGRGRETQYF
TRBD1	NA	TRBV4-1	TRBJ2-1	TGCGCCAGCAGCTCTACGACAGGGGATTCCTACAATGAGCAGTTCTTC	CASSSTTGDSYNEQFF
NA	NA	TRBV4-3	TRBJ1-1	TGCGCCAGCAGCCAAGCGGGGGAGAACACTGAAGCTTTCTTT	CASSQAGENTEAFF
TRBD1	NA	TRBV7-2	TRBJ1-3	TGTGCCAGCAGCTCCTTGACAGGGATCAGAGGAAACACCATATATTTT	CASSSLTGIRGNTIYF
TRBD2	NA	TRBV11-2	TRBJ2-1	TGTGCCAGCAGCCCTCGGGGGGGGCTGTTGGGCAATGAGCAGTTCTTC	CASSPRGGLLGNEQFF
NA	NA	TRBV7-2	TRBJ1-3	TGTGCCAGCAGCCCATACCGGGGGTCTGGAAACACCATATATTTT	CASSPYRGSGNTIYF
NA	NA	TRBV2	TRBJ2-7	TGTGCCGGAACGACAGATTCCTACGAGCAGTACTTC	CAGTTDSYEQYF
NA	NA	TRBV2	TRBJ2-1	TGTGCCAGCATCTCGCGGGACAATGAGCAGTTCTTC	CASISRDNEQFF
TRBD2	NA	TRBV29-1	TRBJ2-2	TGCAGCGTTGCTTGGGTAGCGGGGGAGTTTAACACCGGGGAGCTGTTTTTT	CSVAWVAGEFNTGELFF
TRBD1	NA	TRBV28	TRBJ2-1	TGTGCCAGCAGCACGGCCGGGACAGGGAGGAATGAGCAGTTCTTC	CASSTAGTGRNEQFF
NA	NA	TRBV15	TRBJ2-6	TGTGCCACCAGCCCGGAGGGGGCTACTGGGGCCAACGTCCTGACTTTC	CATSPEGATGANVLTF
NA	NA	TRBV9	TRBJ1-6	TGTGCCAGCAGCGTAGGCGGGGTAAGTTCACCCCTCCACTTT	CASSVGGVSSPLHF
NA	NA	TRBV30	TRBJ1-2	TGTGCCTGGAGTGTAACAGGAACCAACTATGGCTACACCTTC	CAWSVTGTNYGYTF
TRBD2	once	TRBV5-1	TRBJ2-5	TGCGCCAGCAGTCAGCGGGGGGGAGAAAAAGAGACCCAGTACTTC	CASSQRGGEKETQYF
NA	NA	TRBV14	TRBJ1-1	TGTGCCAGCAGTCAAACAGCATACACTGAAGCTTTCTTT	CASSQTAYTEAFF
NA	NA	TRBV21-1	TRBJ1-5	TGTGCCAGAGGGGGCACTACGAATCAGCCCCAGCATTTT	CARGGTTNQPQHF
TRBD1	NA	TRBV5-4	TRBJ2-2	TGTGCCAGCAGCCGACAGGGGGACACCGGGGAGCTGTTTTTT	CASSRQGDTGELFF
TRBD1	few	TRBV7-9	TRBJ1-5	TGTGCCAGCAGTTCAGGACAGGGGGGCAATGAAGCCCAGCATTTT	CASSSGQGGNEAQHF
TRBD1	once	TRBV18	TRBJ2-7	TGTGCCAGCTCACCTATGGGACAGGGCAATCATTACGAGCAGTACTTC	CASSPMGQGNHYEQYF
NA	NA	TRBV28	TRBJ2-2	TGTGCCAGCAGTTTGGGGGGAGCGAACACCGGGGAGCTGTTTTTT	CASSLGGANTGELFF
TRBD1	NA	TRBV29-1	TRBJ2-7	TGCAGCGTTGAAGATCCGGGACAGGGCTACGAGCAGTACTTC	CSVEDPGQGYEQYF
TRBD2	few	TRBV10-3	TRBJ2-2	TGTGCCATCACTAGGACTAGCGGGGCGACCGGGGAGCTGTTTTTT	CAITRTSGATGELFF
TRBD1	NA	TRBV20-1	TRBJ1-5	TGCAGTGCTAGTCCCCCGAGGACAGGGACTCTAGATAGCAATCAGCCCCAGCATTTT	CSASPPRTGTLDSNQPQHF
NA	NA	TRBV7-8	TRBJ1-5	TGTGCCAGCAGCCTTGATAGGAGGGGTGCTAGGGGTAATCAGCCCCAGCATTTT	CASSLDRRGARGNQPQHF
NA	NA	TRBV10-3	TRBJ2-3	TGTGCCATCTCGCCTAGCGACAGCACAGATACGCAGTATTTT	CAISPSDSTDTQYF
TRBD1	NA	TRBV19	TRBJ2-4	TGTGCCAGTAGTATAGCCGGGACAGGGGGTATGGTGGCCAAAAACATTCAGTACTTC	CASSIAGTGGMVAKNIQYF
NA	NA	TRBV19	TRBJ2-7	TGTGCCAGTAACAATCCAGACTACGAGCAGTACTTC	CASNNPDYEQYF
NA	NA	TRBV6-6	TRBJ2-2	TGTGCCAGCGGTAGGAACACCGGGGAGCTGTTTTTT	CASGRNTGELFF
TRBD1	NA	TRBV5-8	TRBJ1-1	TGTGCCAGCAGCTGGGACAGGGCAGCTTTCTTT	CASSWDRAAFF
NA	NA	TRBV14	TRBJ2-1	TGTGCCAGCAGCCCACCCGGGACACCAAATGGTGAGCAGTTCTTC	CASSPPGTPNGEQFF
NA	NA	TRBV7-9	TRBJ2-1	TGTGCCAGCAGCTTTCGGGCTATGGGGGCTGGTGATGAGCAGTTCTTC	CASSFRAMGAGDEQFF
NA	NA	TRBV7-2	TRBJ2-7	TGTGCCAGCAGCTCGGGACTGCCCTACGAGCAGTACTTC	CASSSGLPYEQYF
TRBD1	NA	TRBV20-1	TRBJ1-6	TGCAGTGCTAGTCCAGGGGGCGCGGGTAATTCACCCCTCCACTTT	CSASPGGAGNSPLHF
NA	NA	TRBV7-9	TRBJ1-2	TGTGCCAGCAGCTTACTAGGTGGGGGCCGAAACTATGGCTACACCTTC	CASSLLGGGRNYGYTF
NA	once	TRBV19	TRBJ2-1	TGTGCCAGTAGTATAGTGAGGGGGAACAATGAGCAGTTCTTC	CASSIVRGNNEQFF
NA	NA	TRBV6-5	TRBJ2-5	TGTGCCAGCAGTTACTCGGGGGGTAAGACCCAGTACTTC	CASSYSGGKTQYF
NA	few	TRBV7-2	TRBJ1-3	TGTGCCAGCAGCGAATCACTTACAGGCAGGCCATATTTT	CASSESLTGRPYF
NA	NA	TRBV19	TRBJ1-4	TGTGCCAGTAGTTTGGGGCCCCCCGCAACTAATGAAAAACTGTTTTTT	CASSLGPPATNEKLFF
TRBD1	NA	TRBV19	TRBJ2-1	TGTGCCAGTAGCCGCCCAGGGGGCTCCTACAATGAGCAGTTCTTC	CASSRPGGSYNEQFF
TRBD1	NA	TRBV6-2/TRBV6-3	TRBJ2-1	TGTGCCAGCAGCCTACAGGGGGACTACAATGAGCAGTTCTTC	CASSLQGDYNEQFF
TRBD1	once	TRBV5-6	TRBJ2-5	TGTGCCAGCAGCCTTGGACAGGGCCGGGAGACCCAGTACTTC	CASSLGQGRETQYF
TRBD1	NA	TRBV5-6	TRBJ1-1	TGTGCCAGCAGCTTTGGACAGGGGGACACTGAAGCTTTCTTT	CASSFGQGDTEAFF
NA	NA	TRBV28	TRBJ1-4	TGTGCCAGCAGCCTGAAAACAGGGTTCGGGCAAAAACTGTTTTTT	CASSLKTGFGQKLFF
NA	NA	TRBV5-4	TRBJ2-2	TGTGCCAGCAGCTTGCCAACGGGAGGGGGCTATAGGGCCGGGGAGCTGTTTTTT	CASSLPTGGGYRAGELFF
TRBD1	NA	TRBV2	TRBJ2-5	TGTGCCAGCCCAGAAAAGGGACAGGCGGAGACCCAGTACTTC	CASPEKGQAETQYF
TRBD1	NA	TRBV7-8	TRBJ2-1	TGTGCCAGCAGCACTGCAGGGGGCTCAGGTGAGCAGTTCTTC	CASSTAGGSGEQFF
NA	NA	TRBV20-1	TRBJ2-5	TGCAGTGCTAGAGCGCACTCGGCCCAGTACTTC	CSARAHSAQYF
NA	NA	TRBV19	TRBJ2-7	TGTGCCAGTAGTACCGCCCTTGGACTCTACGAGCAGTACTTC	CASSTALGLYEQYF
NA	NA	TRBV30	TRBJ2-3	TGTGCCTGGAGTCGGGGGACTCCCACAGATACGCAGTATTTT	CAWSRGTPTDTQYF
TRBD1	NA	TRBV5-5	TRBJ2-1	TGTGCCAGCAGCTTGGTTGACAGGGGAAATGAGCAGTTCTTC	CASSLVDRGNEQFF
NA	NA	TRBV7-9	TRBJ2-4	TGTGCCAGCAGCTTGTCCGGTACTAGAGCCAAAAACATTCAGTACTTC	CASSLSGTRAKNIQYF
TRBD1	NA	TRBV5-5	TRBJ1-5	TGTGCCAGCAGCCGGGACAGTATAAATCAGCCCCAGCATTTT	CASSRDSINQPQHF
TRBD1	NA	TRBV11-2	TRBJ1-2	TGTGCCAGCAGCTTCCGGGACTCAGGGGGTACCTATGGCTACACCTTC	CASSFRDSGGTYGYTF
TRBD2	once	TRBV4-2	TRBJ2-3	TGTGCCAGCAGCCAAGATGGGCCGGGGGGGCCTACAGATACGCAGTATTTT	CASSQDGPGGPTDTQYF